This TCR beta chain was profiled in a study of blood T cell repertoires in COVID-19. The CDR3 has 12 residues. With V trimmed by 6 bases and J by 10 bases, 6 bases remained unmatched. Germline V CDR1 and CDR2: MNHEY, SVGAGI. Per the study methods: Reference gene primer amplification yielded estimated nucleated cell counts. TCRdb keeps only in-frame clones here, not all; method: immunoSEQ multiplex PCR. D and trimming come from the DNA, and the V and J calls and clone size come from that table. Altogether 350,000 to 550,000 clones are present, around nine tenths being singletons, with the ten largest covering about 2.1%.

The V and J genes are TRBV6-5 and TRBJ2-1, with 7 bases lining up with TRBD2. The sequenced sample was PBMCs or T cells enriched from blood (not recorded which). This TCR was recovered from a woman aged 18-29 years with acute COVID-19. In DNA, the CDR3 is TGTGCCAGCAGGCCGGGGGGAAGCGAGCAGTTCTTC. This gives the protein CASRPGGSEQFF.